The rows below give T cell receptor beta chains drawn from one sample of a study of cytomegalovirus exposure and HLA in healthy donors. Using immunoSEQ multiplex PCR, the repertoire was profiled, and TCRdb retains in-frame clones only, with some absent. The sample consists of about 280,000 clones, roughly 90% of them appearing once. Sequenced sample: PBMCs. These receptors all stem from a woman under 30 in good health and CMV-seronegative. Both conserved end residues are part of each CDR3. Each record gives: V gene, clone size, CDR3 protein. Only part of the rows carry a size: once, few, many, or a class if the clone is expanded.

V: TRBV9
size: .
CDR3: CASSSPGGGPGFAGNTIYF

V: TRBV6-5
size: .
CDR3: CASSYTVWRSHEQYF

V: TRBV5-1
size: .
CDR3: CASSLRQSGTGELFF

V: TRBV7-8
size: .
CDR3: CASSFSPVNYGYTF

V: TRBV6-1
size: .
CDR3: CASRSQGTDTQYF

V: TRBV5-4
size: once
CDR3: CASSLAPGTGPSYEQSF

V: TRBV14
size: .
CDR3: CASSQGLAGPYEQYF

V: TRBV2
size: few
CDR3: CASQRGEETQYF

V: TRBV5-8
size: .
CDR3: CASSPRGTGELFF

V: TRBV5-5
size: .
CDR3: CASSRIVTGLNTEAFF

V: TRBV7-9
size: .
CDR3: CASSLGGGYTDTQYF

V: TRBV9
size: .
CDR3: CASSGPGQSNTGELFF

V: TRBV27
size: .
CDR3: CASSPRTGVNTEAFF

V: TRBV6-5
size: .
CDR3: CASTHGGELFF

V: TRBV13
size: .
CDR3: CASSERGYYEQYF

V: TRBV5-8
size: .
CDR3: CASSLGNDRGRNYGYTF

V: TRBV2
size: .
CDR3: CASSDDRNEQFF

V: TRBV27
size: .
CDR3: CASSSLAGILTGGGFVGNQPQHF

V: TRBV5-6
size: .
CDR3: CASSSHGTVYEQYF

V: TRBV4-1
size: .
CDR3: CASSQGGLAADTQYF

V: TRBV2
size: .
CDR3: CASSGPRGGGQETQYF

V: TRBV2
size: .
CDR3: CASSYESGGTEAFF

V: TRBV11-2
size: .
CDR3: CASSRGFEVSSYEQYF

V: TRBV18
size: .
CDR3: CASSPTGTSEKLFF

V: TRBV6-5
size: .
CDR3: CASSLLPATNEKLFF

V: TRBV27
size: .
CDR3: CASSPTGYNEKLFF

V: TRBV7-2
size: .
CDR3: CASSLVSRGDGYTF

V: TRBV7-6
size: .
CDR3: CASSLFGGASNEQFF

V: TRBV28
size: .
CDR3: CASTSGLQGRRYTF

V: TRBV21-1
size: once
CDR3: CASSEKGPTLKGVGGYTF